Presented here are 20 T cell receptor beta chains from one specimen sequenced in a study of a mutant IDH1 vaccine in newly diagnosed glioma. Noted time point: week 35, safety follow-up. Each dose delivered 300 ug of mutant IDH1 20-mer peptide subcutaneously with imiquimod. The table came from immunoSEQ multiplex PCR; TCRdb's copy has only in-frame clones and leaves some out. The table shows about 40,000 clones, with approximately 80% occurring only once. Their antigens remain unidentified. Sequenced material: PBMCs, taken from a glioma patient whose treatment included an IDH1 peptide vaccine. The receptor set was obtained from a woman aged 50 to 60 with glioma.

In its sample, this clone was seen once. The chain combines TRBV5-4 with TRBJ1-4, with D possibly TRBD1 on 5 matching bases. Per germline, CDR1 SGHNT and CDR2 YYREEE (reference sequence). The CDR3 covers 12 residues. With 10 bases removed from V and 6 bases from J, the gap between germline ends came to 13 bases. The CDR3 bases are TGTGCCGTTGGGACGCACCATGAAAAACTGTTTTTT. Translation gives CAVGTHHEKLFF. Complete variable domain (other parts from reference TRBV5-4 and TRBJ1-4): ETGVTQSPTHLIKTRGQQVTLRCSSQSGHNTVSWYQQALGQGPQFIFQYYREEENGRGNFPPRFSGLQFPNYSSELNVNALELDDSALYLCAVGTHHEKLFFGSGTQLSVL.

This clone was seen a single time. V and J are TRBV19 and TRBJ2-7, with 11 bases identical to TRBD1. Looked up from germline, CDR1 is LNHDA and CDR2 is SQIVND (reference sequence). The CDR3 spans 13 residues. V lost 10 bases to trimming and J lost 2 bases; unmatched junction nucleotides: 4. DNA of the CDR3: TGTGCCACCAGGGACAGGGGGGCCTACGAGCAGTACTTC. Translation gives CATRDRGAYEQYF. Drawing the rest from reference TRBV19 and TRBJ2-7, the complete variable domain is DGGITQSPKYLFRKEGQNVTLSCEQNLNHDAMYWYRQDPGQGLRLIYYSQIVNDFQKGDIAEGYSVSREKKESFPLTVTSAQKNPTAFYLCATRDRGAYEQYFGPGTRLTVT.

This clone was picked up a small number of times. The V call is TRBV2, the J call TRBJ1-3; D possibly corresponds to TRBD1 (6 bases). The CDR3 totals 16 residues. Deletions cut 5 bases from V and 0 bases from J, with 14 bases between. Looked up from germline, CDR1 is SNHLY and CDR2 is FYNNEI. The CDR3 loop reads CASSSQGGASGNTIYF. CDR3 nucleotides: TGTGCCAGCAGTTCCCAAGGGGGGGCCTCTGGAAACACCATATATTTT.

This chain joins TRBV7-2 and TRBJ2-7, with TRBD2 matching 8 bases. Trimming at V came to 4 bases and at J to 7 bases, leaving 6 bases not matched to a gene. Germline V gene sequence: CDR1 SGHTA, CDR2 FQGNSA. CDR3 length: 13 amino acids. CDR3 protein: CASSWTSMGEQYF. In DNA, the CDR3 is TGTGCCAGCAGCTGGACTAGCATGGGGGAGCAGTACTTC. Full variable domain (remainder filled in from reference TRBV7-2 and TRBJ2-7): GAGVSQSPSNKVTEKGKDVELRCDPISGHTALYWYRQSLGQGLEFLIYFQGNSAPDKSGLPSDRFSAERTGGSVSTLTIQRTQQEDSAVYLCASSWTSMGEQYFGPGTRLTVT.

This chain uses TRBV2 with TRBJ1-5; D is unclear. The CDR3 is made up of 14 amino acids. V lost 1 base and J 5 bases, leaving 9 bases between the germline ends. Germline loops: CDR1 SNHLY, CDR2 FYNNEI. CDR3 region: CASSEVPVDQPQHF. In DNA form, the CDR3 reads TGTGCCAGCAGTGAAGTGCCAGTGGATCAGCCCCAGCATTTT.

The sample holds a few counts of this clone. The J gene is TRBJ1-1, the V gene TRBV7-9, with TRBD1 matching 10 bases. The CDR3 covers 19 residues. Germline V gives CDR1 SEHNR, CDR2 FQNEAQ (reference sequence). The ends lost 4 bases at V and 4 bases at J; junction bases unmatched: 18. The CDR3 loop is CASSSTPPGQGPRGTEAFF. The CDR3 bases are TGTGCCAGCAGCTCCACACCACCGGGACAGGGGCCCCGAGGCACTGAAGCTTTCTTT.

The chain is built from TRBV4-1 and TRBJ1-1; D is uncertain. The V end was cut by 1 base, the J end by 5 bases, with 14 bases between. CDR3 length: 15 amino acids. Germline loops: CDR1 MGHRA, CDR2 YSYEKL. The CDR3 is CASSQGKGRWTEAFF. CDR3 DNA: TGCGCCAGCAGCCAAGGGAAGGGTCGGTGGACTGAAGCTTTCTTT.

The V gene is TRBV5-1, the J gene TRBJ2-5, with D tentatively TRBD1 (5 bases). V was clipped by 2 bases and J by 4 bases, with 15 bases between them. The CDR3 loop spans 15 amino acids. Germline CDR1 reads SGHRS; CDR2 reads YFSETQ. The CDR3 loop is CASSLGVRGGETQYF. Written as DNA, the CDR3 is TGCGCCAGCAGCTTAGGTGTAAGGGGTGGAGAGACCCAGTACTTC.

This chain connects TRBV14 to TRBJ2-7, with D possibly being TRBD2 (6 bases). The germline V and J ends were trimmed by 1 base and 9 bases, with 7 bases remaining between them. Germline CDR1 reads SGHDN; CDR2 reads FVKESK. This CDR3 spans 11 amino acids. CDR3 sequence: CASSQGTTQYF. Here the CDR3 DNA reads TGTGCCAGCAGCCAAGGGACTACGCAGTACTTC.

The rearrangement links TRBV13 to TRBJ1-2; TRBD1 is a possible D gene (5 bases). Trimming left V 5 bases short and J 1 base short, with 20 bases between. The CDR3 runs 17 residues. From germline, CDR1 is PRHDT and CDR2 FYEKMQ (reference sequence). The CDR3 DNA follows: TGTGCCAGCAGCCGCCCGTATCCGCTTCAGGGTAACTATGGCTACACCTTC. This codes for CASSRPYPLQGNYGYTF.

In this sample, this clone turned up a few times. The chain has TRBV4-2 and TRBJ2-2, with D unclear. V lost 5 bases and J lost 4, with 2 bases in between. In germline, CDR1 is LGHNA, CDR2 YNFKEQ. The length of the CDR3 is 11 residues. The CDR3 sequence is CASSATGELFF. The CDR3, as DNA: TGTGCCAGCAGCGCCACCGGGGAGCTGTTTTTT.

The V gene is TRBV18, the J gene TRBJ2-2, with D unresolved. Trimming shortened V by 3 bases and J by 4 bases, and 18 bases separated the two germline ends. Per the germline V gene, CDR1 is KGHSH and CDR2 is LQKENI. The CDR3 runs 17 residues. The CDR3 DNA is TGTGCCAGCTCACCTCACTCAGGCGACCTGGGCACCGGGGAGCTGTTTTTT. Translating it yields CASSPHSGDLGTGELFF.

The V call is TRBV18, the J call TRBJ2-2; D may be TRBD2 (5 bases). This CDR3 contains 15 residues. Germline CDR1 is KGHSH and CDR2 is LQKENI. The V end lost 3 bases, the J end lost 4 bases, and 12 bases lay between the germline ends. The CDR3 DNA reads as TGTGCCAGCTCACCCTCGACGGCGGGCACCGGGGAGCTGTTTTTT. Encoded protein: CASSPSTAGTGELFF.

The chain couples TRBV5-1 to TRBJ2-1; TRBD1 might be the D (5 bases). The CDR3 has 13 residues. V lost 0 bases, J lost 7 bases, and 8 bases lay in between. In germline, CDR1 is SGHRS, CDR2 YFSETQ. This CDR3 is CASSLGQTNEQFF. The CDR3 DNA sequence: TGCGCCAGCAGCTTGGGACAGACAAATGAGCAGTTCTTC. Based on the CDR3 plus reference TRBV5-1 and TRBJ2-1, the full variable domain is KAGVTQTPRYLIKTRGQQVTLSCSPISGHRSVSWYQQTPGQGLQFLFEYFSETQRNKGNFPGRFSGRQFSNSRSEMNVSTLELGDSALYLCASSLGQTNEQFFGPGTRLTVL.

This clone was found once. V gene TRBV7-2 combines with J gene TRBJ1-3, with D perhaps matching TRBD1 (6 bases). The ends were cut back, 6 bases at V and 0 bases at J, with 6 bases in the middle. The CDR3 spans 13 residues. Germline CDR1 SGHTA, CDR2 FQGNSA. The DNA of the CDR3 is TGTGCCAGCAGGGACAGCTCTGGAAACACCATATATTTT. Its translation: CASRDSSGNTIYF.

The V gene is TRBV7-8, the J gene TRBJ1-1; perhaps TRBD1 as D (5 bases). The CDR3 has 15 residues. Between the trimmed V and J ends, which lost 7 bases and 11 bases, there was a span of 26 bases. Germline CDR1 is SGHVS and CDR2 is FQNEAQ. CDR3 amino acids: CASIDHPPGQFGAFF. In DNA, the CDR3 is TGTGCCAGCATCGACCACCCGCCAGGGCAATTCGGGGCTTTCTTT. The full variable domain, completed using reference TRBV7-8 and TRBJ1-1, is GAGVSQSPRYKVAKRGQDVALRCDPISGHVSLFWYQQALGQGPEFLTYFQNEAQLDKSGLPSDRFFAERPEGSVSTLKIQRTQQEDSAVYLCASIDHPPGQFGAFFGQGTRLTVV.

The rearrangement links TRBV4-3 to TRBJ2-2, with 15 bases fitting TRBD2. With V trimmed by 4 bases and J by 5 bases, 5 bases remained unmatched. Germline-derived CDR1 and CDR2 are LGHNA and YSLEER. The CDR3 is made up of 17 amino acids. Here the CDR3 DNA reads TGCGCCAGCAGCCGGAGGGGGACTAGCGGGGGGACCGGGGAGCTGTTTTTT. Protein: CASSRRGTSGGTGELFF.

The chain employs TRBV7-9 and TRBJ1-2, with no clear D. CDR3 length: 13 amino acids. From germline, CDR1 is SEHNR and CDR2 FQNEAQ (reference sequence). The ends were cut back, 1 base at V and 4 bases at J, with 7 bases in the middle. CDR3 bases: TGTGCCAGCAGCTTAGGCAGCTTCTATGGCTACACCTTC. Translated: CASSLGSFYGYTF.

This clone was seen a few times. J is TRBJ2-7 and V is TRBV13; a weak D match, TRBD2 (6 bases). The length of the CDR3 is 14 residues. Germline V lookup: CDR1 PRHDT, CDR2 FYEKMQ (reference sequence). V was cut by 10 bases and J by 4 bases, with 20 bases left in between. CDR3 loop: CATRLRGGPYEQYF. CDR3 DNA: TGTGCCACCAGGTTGCGGGGTGGGCCATACGAGCAGTACTTC.

The chain combines TRBV5-4 with TRBJ2-7; the match to TRBD2 covers 10 bases. With V trimmed by 2 bases and J by 4 bases, 3 bases remained unmatched. The CDR3 length is 14 residues. Germline V gives CDR1 SGHNT, CDR2 YYREEE (reference sequence). The CDR3 here is CASSLAGGSYEQYF. CDR3 DNA sequence: TGTGCCAGCAGCTTAGCGGGGGGGTCATACGAGCAGTACTTC.